In this sample, the clone carrying this TCR beta chain is medium-sized. Its specificity is not known. Cultured CD4+ T cells had their DNA profiled by the Oncomine TCR Beta short-read assay. Using the QIAamp micro DNA kit, genomic DNA was extracted from the CD4+ T cells that had been cultured. TCRdb fed the PCR reads into MiXCR, producing one record per CDR3 protein. The table shows 6,000 to 10,000 distinct CDR3 sequences, with over 30% occurring only once. Treatment noted: approximately nine-day PBMC culture with coronavirus spike peptide pools or control peptides (ViraFEST assay). CD4+ T cells that came from the unexposed donor were collected before the COVID-19 pandemic (2011-2018). Using peptide pools, antigen-specific T cells were expanded in ViraFEST before TCRs were sequenced. The record originates from a study of vaccination and CD4 T cells after COVID-19. Trimming shortened V by 3 bases and J by 5 bases, and 13 bases separated the two germline ends. The CDR3 runs to 14 residues. The V gene's germline CDR1 is SGHTA and CDR2 FQGTGA.

Points from the study as a whole: Of the reactive clones in convalescent patients, a median around 90% showed up only post-vaccination.

Source material: CD4+ T cells from blood, cultured in vitro. This sequence joins TRBV7-3 and TRBJ2-5, with D tentatively TRBD1 (5 bases). The clonotype comes from a human donor in good health. The CDR3 spells CASSFTGYQETQYF. CDR3 DNA: TGTGCCAGCAGCTTCACAGGTTATCAGGAGACCCAGTACTTC.